Many counts were recorded for the clone carrying this T cell receptor beta chain. Its target is not known. These data originate in a study of T-cell reconstitution after alpha-beta-depleted transplantation in children. General observations from the study: Surviving recipient T cells and thymic progenitors accounted for the high day-60 TCRbeta diversity observed in some patients. As was reported, about two months after transplant, alpha-beta T cells came from several hundred expanded graft clones. Fresh T-cell production supplied most of the T-cell counts and diversity seen one year after transplant.

It was with unique molecular identifiers that the TCRbeta library was prepared. TCRdb called the PCR reads again in MiXCR, with one record for every CDR3 protein. The profile shows roughly 240,000 distinct CDR3 sequences, roughly 8% of them singletons. This sample comprised PBMCs, mostly from graft donor cells, obtained 180 days after TCRalphabeta/CD19-depleted stem cell transplant. The clonotype comes from a male patient aged 10 to 17 who had a stem cell transplant for acute lymphoblastic leukemia, so the T cells may come from the graft donor.

For the CDR3, the DNA is TGTGCCAGCAGTTTGACAGAAGGAGAGACCCAGTACTTC. It codes for CASSLTEGETQYF. The chain has TRBV7-3 and TRBJ2-5, with D perhaps TRBD1 (5 bases). Germline V gene lookup returns CDR1 SGHTA and CDR2 FQGTGA. With 6 bases removed from V and 4 bases from J, the gap between germline ends came to 12 bases. The CDR3 consists of 13 residues.